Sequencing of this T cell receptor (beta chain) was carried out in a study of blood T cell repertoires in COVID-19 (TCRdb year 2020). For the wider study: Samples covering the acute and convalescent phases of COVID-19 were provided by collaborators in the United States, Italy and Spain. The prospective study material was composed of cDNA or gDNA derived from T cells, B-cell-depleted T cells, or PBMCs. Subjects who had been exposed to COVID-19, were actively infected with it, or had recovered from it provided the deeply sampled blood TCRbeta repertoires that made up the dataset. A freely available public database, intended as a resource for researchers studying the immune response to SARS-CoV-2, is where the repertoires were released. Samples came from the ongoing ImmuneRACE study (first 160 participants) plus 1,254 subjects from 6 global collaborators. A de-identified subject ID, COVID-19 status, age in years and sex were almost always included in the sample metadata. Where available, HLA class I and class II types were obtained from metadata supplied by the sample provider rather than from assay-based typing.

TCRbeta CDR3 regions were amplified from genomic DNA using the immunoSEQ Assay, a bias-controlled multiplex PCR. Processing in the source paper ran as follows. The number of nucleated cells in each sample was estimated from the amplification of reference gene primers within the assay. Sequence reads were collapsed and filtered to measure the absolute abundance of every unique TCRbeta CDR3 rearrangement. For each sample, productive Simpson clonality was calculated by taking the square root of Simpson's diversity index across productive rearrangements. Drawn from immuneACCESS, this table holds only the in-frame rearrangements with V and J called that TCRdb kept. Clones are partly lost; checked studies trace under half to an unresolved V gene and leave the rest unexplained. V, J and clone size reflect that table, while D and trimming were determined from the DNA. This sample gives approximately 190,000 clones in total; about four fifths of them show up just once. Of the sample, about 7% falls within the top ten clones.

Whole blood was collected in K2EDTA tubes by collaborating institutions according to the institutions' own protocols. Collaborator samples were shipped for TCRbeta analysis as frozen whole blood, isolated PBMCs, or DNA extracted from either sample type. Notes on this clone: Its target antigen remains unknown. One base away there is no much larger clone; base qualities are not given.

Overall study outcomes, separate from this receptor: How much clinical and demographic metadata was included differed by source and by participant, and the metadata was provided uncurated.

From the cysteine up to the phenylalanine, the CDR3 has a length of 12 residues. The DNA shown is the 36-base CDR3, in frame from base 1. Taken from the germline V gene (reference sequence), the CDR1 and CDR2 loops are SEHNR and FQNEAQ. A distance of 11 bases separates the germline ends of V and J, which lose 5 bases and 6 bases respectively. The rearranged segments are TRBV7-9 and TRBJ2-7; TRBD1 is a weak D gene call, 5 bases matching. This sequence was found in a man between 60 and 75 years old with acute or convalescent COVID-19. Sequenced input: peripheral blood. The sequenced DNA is TGTGCCAGCAGCCCCTTGGGGCTCGAGCAGTACTTC. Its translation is CASSPLGLEQYF.